This T cell receptor (beta chain) was captured in a study of identifying expanded T cells in peripheral blood. Study outcomes and limitations: Across healthy donors, higher total template counts meant significantly greater approximately 2-week count variance. About 1.2 clones differed between technical replicates, versus approximately 16 and 20 over time.

V lost 1 base, J lost 3 bases, and 5 bases lay in between. The CDR3 has 12 amino acids. Per the germline V gene, CDR1 is SGHKS and CDR2 is YYEKEE (reference sequence). Note on this clone: The target antigen is unknown.

Collection occurred without any documented infections or immune events in donors. Profiling relied on immunoSEQ multiplex PCR, and the TCRdb table lists in-frame clones only, not all of them. Among about 80,000 clones listed, 88% were seen once. Sequenced material: blood. This clonotype was sampled from a person aged 18 to 75 in good health. This chain joins TRBV5-5 and TRBJ2-7, with no clear D. CDR3 coding DNA: TGTGCCAGCAGCTTGTCCGGCTACGAGCAGTACTTC. It encodes CASSLSGYEQYF.